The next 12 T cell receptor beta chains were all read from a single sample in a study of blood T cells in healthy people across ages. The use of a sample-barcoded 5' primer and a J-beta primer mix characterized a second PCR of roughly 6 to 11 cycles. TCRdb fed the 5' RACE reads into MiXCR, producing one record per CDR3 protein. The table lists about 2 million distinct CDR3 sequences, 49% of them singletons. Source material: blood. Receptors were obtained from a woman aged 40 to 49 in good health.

The CDR3, as DNA: TGTGCCAGCAGCGTCCTAGCTCGGGGCGAGCAGTACTTC. Translation gives CASSVLARGEQYF. The V gene is TRBV7-2, the J gene TRBJ2-7, with D tentatively TRBD2 (5 bases). V lost 5 bases and J lost 6, with 14 bases in between. The CDR3 extends over 13 amino acids. Germline V gene data show CDR1 as SGHTA and CDR2 as FQGNSA. The full variable domain, with the rest looked up from reference TRBV7-2 and TRBJ2-7, is GAGVSQSPSNKVTEKGKDVELRCDPISGHTALYWYRQSLGQGLEFLIYFQGNSAPDKSGLPSDRFSAERTGGSVSTLTIQRTQQEDSAVYLCASSVLARGEQYFGPGTRLTVT.

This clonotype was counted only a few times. The CDR3 DNA reads TGTGCCAGCAGCCCGTTGGGGCTGAACAATGAGCAGTTCTTC. Protein product: CASSPLGLNNEQFF. The chain couples TRBV7-8 to TRBJ2-1; a possible D gene is TRBD1 (5 bases). From germline, CDR1 is SGHVS and CDR2 FQNEAQ. The CDR3 has 14 amino acids. V lost 5 bases to trimming and J lost 5 bases, with 13 bases between them.

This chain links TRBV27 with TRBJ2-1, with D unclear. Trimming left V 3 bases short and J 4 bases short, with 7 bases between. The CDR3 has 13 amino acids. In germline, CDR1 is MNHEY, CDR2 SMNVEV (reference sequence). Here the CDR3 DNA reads TGTGCCAGCAGTTTCGCTGCGTACAATGAGCAGTTCTTC. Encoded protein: CASSFAAYNEQFF.

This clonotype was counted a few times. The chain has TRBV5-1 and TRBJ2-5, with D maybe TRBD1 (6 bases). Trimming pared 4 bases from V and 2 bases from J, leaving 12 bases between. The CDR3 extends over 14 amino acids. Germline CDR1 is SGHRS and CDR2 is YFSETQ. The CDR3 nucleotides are TGCGCCAGCAGCCCCATGGGGGCTCAAGAGACCCAGTACTTC. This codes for CASSPMGAQETQYF.

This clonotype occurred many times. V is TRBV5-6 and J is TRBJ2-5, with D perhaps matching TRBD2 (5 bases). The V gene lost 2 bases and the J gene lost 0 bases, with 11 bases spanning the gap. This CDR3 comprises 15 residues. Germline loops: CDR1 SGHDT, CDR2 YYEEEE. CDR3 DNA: TGTGCCAGCAGCTTCCGGGGAGAGTACCAAGAGACCCAGTACTTC. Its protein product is CASSFRGEYQETQYF.

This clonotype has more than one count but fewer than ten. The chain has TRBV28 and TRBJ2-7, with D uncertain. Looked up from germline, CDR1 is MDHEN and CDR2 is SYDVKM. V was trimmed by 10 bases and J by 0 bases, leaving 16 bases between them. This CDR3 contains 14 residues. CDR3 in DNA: TGTGCCACCACCTTAGGGCCAGTCTCCTACGAGCAGTACTTC. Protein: CATTLGPVSYEQYF.

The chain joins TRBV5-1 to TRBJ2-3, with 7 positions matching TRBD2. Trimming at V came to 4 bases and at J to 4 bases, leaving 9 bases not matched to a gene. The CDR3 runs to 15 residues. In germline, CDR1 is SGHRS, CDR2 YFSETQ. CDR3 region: CASSAGERRADTQYF. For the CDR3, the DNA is TGCGCCAGCAGCGCGGGGGAGCGGCGTGCAGATACGCAGTATTTT.

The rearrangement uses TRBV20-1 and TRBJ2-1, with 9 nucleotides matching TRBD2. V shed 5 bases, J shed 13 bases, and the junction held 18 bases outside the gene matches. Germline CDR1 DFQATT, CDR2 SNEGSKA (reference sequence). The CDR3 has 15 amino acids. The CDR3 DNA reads TGCAGTGCTCGACTAGCGGCAGCCCTCCAAGAGACCCAGTTCTTC. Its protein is CSARLAAALQETQFF.

The CDR3 nucleotides are TGTGCCAGCAGTGAACAGGACAGCAGCACAGATACGCAGTATTTT. Protein sequence: CASSEQDSSTDTQYF. The V call is TRBV6-1, the J call TRBJ2-3; D may be TRBD1 (6 bases). The germline V gene encodes CDR1 MNHNS and CDR2 SASEGT. The CDR3 is 15 amino acids. V was shortened by 2 bases and J by 0 bases, with 9 bases between the two germline ends.

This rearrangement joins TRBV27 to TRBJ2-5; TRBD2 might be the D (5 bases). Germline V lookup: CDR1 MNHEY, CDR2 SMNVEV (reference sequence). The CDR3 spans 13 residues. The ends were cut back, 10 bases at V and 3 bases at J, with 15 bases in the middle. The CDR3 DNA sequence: TGTGCCACCGGAGAACTAGGAGAAGAGACCCAGTACTTC. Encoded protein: CATGELGEETQYF.

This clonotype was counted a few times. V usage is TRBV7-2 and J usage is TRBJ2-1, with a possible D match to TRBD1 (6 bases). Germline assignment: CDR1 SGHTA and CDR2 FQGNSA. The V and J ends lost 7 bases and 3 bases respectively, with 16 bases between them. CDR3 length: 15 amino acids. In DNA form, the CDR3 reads TGTGCCAGCAACTTCAGGACAGCCAGCTACAATGAGCAGTTCTTC. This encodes CASNFRTASYNEQFF.

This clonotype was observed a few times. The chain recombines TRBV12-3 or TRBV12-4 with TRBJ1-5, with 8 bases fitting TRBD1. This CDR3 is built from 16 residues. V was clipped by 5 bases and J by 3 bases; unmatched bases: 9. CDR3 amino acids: CASSLTGTGSNQPQHF. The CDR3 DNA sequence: TGTGCCAGCAGTCTTACCGGGACAGGCTCCAATCAGCCCCAGCATTTT.